This TCR beta chain stems from a study of T cells in tuberculosis (dated by TCRdb to 2016 to 2018). About the full investigation: The study combined CD1B tetramers and high-throughput TCR immunosequencing to characterize T cells specific for the mycobacterial lipid antigen glucose monomycolate (GMM). With ten or so people per group, a South African clinical cohort compared IGRA-negative adolescents, IGRA-positive adolescents with latent tuberculosis, and adults with active tuberculosis.

TCR libraries were generated with the immunoSEQ multiplex PCR assay, using TCR-beta and/or TCR-alpha/delta assays for each sample. The Illumina high-throughput platform was used to sequence the amplified TCR libraries. Processing in the source paper ran as follows. Clustering and dimensionality reduction relied on pairwise TCRdist distances among GMM-specific receptors from T cells that were either sorted ex vivo or expanded in vitro. Each clinical repertoire was assigned a mean NN-distance score, defined as the average TCRdist to the nearest 10% of tetramer-positive reference sequences. GEM TCR motif frequency was calculated as the fraction of unique TCRs that matched known GEM sequences by V/J usage and CDR3 length. Linear discriminant analysis with leave-one-out cross-validation, implemented in scikit-learn, was used to classify active tuberculosis. TCRdb holds this immuneACCESS table with in-frame rearrangements only. Some clones are missing; in checked studies, unresolved V genes explain under half, and the rest has no known cause. D and trimming were read from the DNA, whereas the V and J calls and clone size are those reported in that table. Across this sample there are under 40,000 clones, with roughly 95% seen only once. The ten largest clones take up 7.5% to 9.5% of the sample.

At study entry, a tuberculin skin test and the QuantiFERON-TB GOLD In-Tube IGRA were used to screen adolescents for latent tuberculosis infection. Immunosequencing of unsorted cryopreserved PBMC covered, on average, about 100,000 T cells per clinical donor. Eleven high schools in the Worcester region of the Western Cape, South Africa, served as enrollment sites for adolescents aged 12 to 18 years. Ten or so M. tuberculosis-infected adolescents and ten uninfected adolescents, matched for age and sex, were selected. PBMC from adolescents were isolated by density centrifugation from freshly drawn heparinized blood and then cryopreserved. The CDR3 covers 15 residues, taking in both the cysteine and the phenylalanine. Of all the DNA, just the CDR3 is kept, 45 bases in frame from base 1. V ends up 3 bases short and J 3 bases short, with an unmatched junction base count of 4. According to the germline V gene (reference sequence), CDR1 reads SGHNT and CDR2 reads YYREEE.

Beyond this particular receptor, the publication reports: Shorter CDR3-alpha lengths in active tuberculosis patients partly drove the smaller NN-distances, and the TCR-beta difference was not statistically significant. A classifier using the diverse GMM-specific repertoire reached 87% accuracy (AUROC around 0.91), compared with over 60% accuracy using GEM motif frequencies. Compared with IGRA-negative controls, TCR-alpha repertoires from active tuberculosis had smaller mean NN-distances to GMM-specific TCRs, which suggests that these TCRs underwent clonal expansion. Clinical samples were selected based on which cryopreserved specimens were available, and the active tuberculosis cases were adults whereas the controls were adolescents.

On this clone itself: Its specific antigen is unknown. No base quality values were provided; no much bigger clone lies one nucleotide off.

Sequencing was done on a sample of PBMCs. The chain was built from TRBV5-4 and TRBJ1-5; 9 central bases correspond to TRBD1. This TCR was sampled from a donor between 10 and 35 years old with latent tuberculosis or without tuberculosis infection. The CDR3 sequence is CASSSGTGYNQPQHF. Here is the DNA: TGTGCCAGCAGCTCCGGGACAGGGTACAATCAGCCCCAGCATTTT.